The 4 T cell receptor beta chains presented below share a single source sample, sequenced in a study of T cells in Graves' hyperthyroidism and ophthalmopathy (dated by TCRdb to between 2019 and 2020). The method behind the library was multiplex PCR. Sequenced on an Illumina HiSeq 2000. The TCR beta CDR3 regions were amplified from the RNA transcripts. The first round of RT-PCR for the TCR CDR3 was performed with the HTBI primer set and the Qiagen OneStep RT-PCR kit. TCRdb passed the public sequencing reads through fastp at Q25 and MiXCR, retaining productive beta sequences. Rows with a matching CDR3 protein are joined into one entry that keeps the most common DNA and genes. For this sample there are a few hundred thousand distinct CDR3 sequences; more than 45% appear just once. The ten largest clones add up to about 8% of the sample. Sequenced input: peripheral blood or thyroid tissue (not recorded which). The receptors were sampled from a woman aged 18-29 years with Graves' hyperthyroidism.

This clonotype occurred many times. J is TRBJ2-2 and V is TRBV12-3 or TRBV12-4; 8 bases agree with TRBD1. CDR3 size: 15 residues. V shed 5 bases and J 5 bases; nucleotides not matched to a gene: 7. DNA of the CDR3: TGTGCCAGCAGTCGAGGGACAGGAGGGACCGGGGAGCTGTTTTTT. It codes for CASSRGTGGTGELFF.

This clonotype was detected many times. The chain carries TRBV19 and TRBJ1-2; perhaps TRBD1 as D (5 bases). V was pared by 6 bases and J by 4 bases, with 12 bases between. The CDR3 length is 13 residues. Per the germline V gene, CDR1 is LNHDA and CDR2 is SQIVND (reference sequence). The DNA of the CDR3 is TGTGCCAGTAGCCTGGGACCGGTCTATGGCTACACCTTC. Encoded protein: CASSLGPVYGYTF.

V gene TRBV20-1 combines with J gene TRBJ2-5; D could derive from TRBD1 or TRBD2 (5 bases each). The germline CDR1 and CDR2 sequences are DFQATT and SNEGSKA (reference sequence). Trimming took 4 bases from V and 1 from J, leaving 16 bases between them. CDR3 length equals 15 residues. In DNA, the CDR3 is TGCAGTGCTATTTCCCCGGGACGGACCCAAGAGACCCAGTACTTC. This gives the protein CSAISPGRTQETQYF.

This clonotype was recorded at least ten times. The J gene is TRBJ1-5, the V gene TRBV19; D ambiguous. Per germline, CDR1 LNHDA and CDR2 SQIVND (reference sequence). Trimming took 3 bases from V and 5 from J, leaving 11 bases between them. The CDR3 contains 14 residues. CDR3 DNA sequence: TGTGCCAGTAGTATGGTAGCAGGTTATCAGCCCCAGCATTTT. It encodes CASSMVAGYQPQHF.